A selection of T cell receptor beta chains follows, all from one sample in a study of cytomegalovirus exposure and HLA in healthy donors. Data came from immunoSEQ multiplex PCR; TCRdb stores just in-frame clones and leaves some out. This table has 90,000 to 120,000 clones, 82% appearing once. The specimen sequenced was PBMCs. The receptors shown here come from a man aged 30 to 39 in good health and CMV-seropositive. The CDR3 runs from the conserved cysteine through the conserved F or W. D genes are given only for firm matches. Not every row has a clone size; where given, it reads once, few, many or a size class.

>.|TRBJ2-2|TRBD1|TRBV7-4|22
TGTGCCAGCAGCTTAAAGTTAGGACAGGTAATTTTGTCGGGCGCGAACACCGGGGAGCTGTTTTTT
CASSLKLGQVILSGANTGELFF
>once|TRBJ1-2|TRBD1|TRBV5-1|13
TGCGCCAGCAGCCCGACAGGGTGGGATGGCTACACCTTC
CASSPTGWDGYTF
>.|TRBJ1-1|.|TRBV6-1|13
TGTGCCAGTCGACAGTGGGGGAACACTGAAGCTTTCTTT
CASRQWGNTEAFF
>.|TRBJ2-3|TRBD2|TRBV5-6|15
TGTGCCAGCAGCTTGGGCGGGGGGGCAGTAGATACGCAGTATTTT
CASSLGGGAVDTQYF
>.|TRBJ2-7|TRBD1|TRBV6-1|13
TGTGCCAGCATCCGGGACAGCCCCCTTCGTGTGGACTTC
CASIRDSPLRVDF
>.|TRBJ2-3|TRBD2|TRBV11-3|15
TGTGCCAGCAGCTTAAACGGGGGGACCACAGATACGCAGTATTTT
CASSLNGGTTDTQYF
>.|TRBJ1-2|.|TRBV10-2|14
TGCGCCAGCAGCCCCTCGGGGGGAATTTATGGCTACACCTTC
CASSPSGGIYGYTF
>few|TRBJ1-1|TRBD1|TRBV7-9|15
TGTGCCAGCAGCTTCCGCCGACAGGGGAACACTGAAGCTTTCTTT
CASSFRRQGNTEAFF
>.|TRBJ1-3|TRBD1|TRBV5-5|15
TGTGCCAGCAGCCTACGACAGGGGTATGGAAACACCATATATTTT
CASSLRQGYGNTIYF
>.|TRBJ2-7|.|TRBV19|14
TGTGCCAGTAGACCCCAGGGCAGCTCCTACGAGCAGTACTTC
CASRPQGSSYEQYF
>few|TRBJ2-1|.|TRBV2|13
TGTGCCAGCAGTCAGGGGATTCTCAATGAGCAGTTCTTC
CASSQGILNEQFF
>.|TRBJ2-7|.|TRBV5-1|14
TGCGCCAGCAGCCCCGTCGACTTTTCCTACGAGCAGTACTTC
CASSPVDFSYEQYF
>.|TRBJ1-5|.|TRBV30|15
TGTGCCTGGAATCGCGGGGGCGCGGGCAATCAGCCCCAGCATTTT
CAWNRGGAGNQPQHF
>.|TRBJ2-5|TRBD1|TRBV27|17
TGTGCCAGCAGTTTAACAATACCGACAGGGCCGGGGGAGACCCAGTACTTC
CASSLTIPTGPGETQYF
>.|TRBJ2-7|.|TRBV4-1|14
TGCGCCAGGACCACGCCCAGGGTAAGGTACGAGCAGTACTTC
CARTTPRVRYEQYF
>.|TRBJ1-1|TRBD1|TRBV7-4|18
TGTGCCAGCAGCAAAGAATCGGGACAGGGATTGATGAACACTGAAGCTTTCTTT
CASSKESGQGLMNTEAFF
>.|TRBJ2-7|TRBD1|TRBV5-5|17
TGTGCCAGCAGCTTCGGGTTCGGACAGGGGTTAAACTACGAGCAGTACTTC
CASSFGFGQGLNYEQYF
>.|TRBJ1-2|.|TRBV11-2|15
TGTGCCAGCAGCGGAGACAGATATTCTAACTATGGCTACACCTTC
CASSGDRYSNYGYTF
>.|TRBJ1-2|TRBD1|TRBV30|17
TGTGCCTGGAGTATGGGACAGGGGGACACCCTATCCTATGGCTACACCTTC
CAWSMGQGDTLSYGYTF
>.|TRBJ2-7|TRBD2|TRBV7-8|17
TGTGCCAGCAGCTTGGGTGGCTTGACTAGCGGTTTCTACGAGCAGTACTTC
CASSLGGLTSGFYEQYF
>.|TRBJ1-6|TRBD1|TRBV28|16
TGTGCCAGCAGTTGGACAGGGGATCCCTATAATTCACCCCTCCACTTT
CASSWTGDPYNSPLHF
>.|TRBJ1-5|.|TRBV11-2|16
TGTGCCAGCAGCTTAGACACCGGGACACACAATCAGCCCCAGCATTTT
CASSLDTGTHNQPQHF
>.|TRBJ2-1|TRBD1|TRBV6-6|13
TGTGCCACCGCACAGGGGACATACAATGAACAGTTCTTC
CATAQGTYNEQFF
>.|TRBJ2-3|TRBD1|TRBV5-1|14
TGCGCCAGCAGCTTTGGACAGGGGTCGGATACGCAGTATTTT
CASSFGQGSDTQYF
>.|TRBJ1-4|.|TRBV28|14
TGTGCCAGCAGTTTATCGGAGCCTAATGAAAAACTGTTTTTT
CASSLSEPNEKLFF
>.|TRBJ1-1|.|TRBV5-1|14
TGCGCCAGCAGCTTGCGGGGCAGGGGTCCTGAAGCTTTCTTT
CASSLRGRGPEAFF
>once|TRBJ2-7|TRBD1|TRBV4-1|16
TGCGCCAGCAGCCTCATGTGGGGACAGAACTCCTACGAGCAGTACTTC
CASSLMWGQNSYEQYF
>few|TRBJ1-1|.|TRBV6-5|12
TGTGCCAGCAGTCTGACAGGCGGAGTGGCTTTCTTT
CASSLTGGVAFF
>.|TRBJ1-2|TRBD1|TRBV9|17
TGTGCCAGCAGCCCGCAGCCTCCAGGGGGTTTTAACTATGGCTACACCTTC
CASSPQPPGGFNYGYTF
>few|TRBJ2-3|TRBD1|TRBV6-5|16
TGTGCCAGCAGTTACGGTGACAGGGGGCTGTTGAGTACGCAGTATTTT
CASSYGDRGLLSTQYF
>.|TRBJ2-5|TRBD1|TRBV2|14
TGTGCCAGCAGGGTTGGGACAGGCCAAGAGACCCAGTACTTC
CASRVGTGQETQYF
>.|TRBJ2-1|TRBD2|TRBV19|16
TGTGCCAGTAGTAGGACTAGCGGGGTCATGTGGAATGAGCAGTTCTTC
CASSRTSGVMWNEQFF
>.|TRBJ2-1|TRBD2|TRBV5-5|15
TGTGCCAGCAGCTTCGGGACTAGGATTTACGGTGAGCAGTTCTTC
CASSFGTRIYGEQFF
>.|TRBJ1-2|TRBD1|TRBV5-1|15
TGCGCCAGCAGCTTGGAACAGGGGGCGGTCTATGGCTACACCTTC
CASSLEQGAVYGYTF
>.|TRBJ2-3|.|TRBV7-3|15
TGTGCCAGCAGCTTAACCCCAGGGTATTGGGATACGCAGTATTTT
CASSLTPGYWDTQYF
>.|TRBJ2-5|.|TRBV9|14
TGTGCCAGCAGCGGATCCTATCGGCGGGAGACCCAGTACTTC
CASSGSYRRETQYF
>.|TRBJ2-7|TRBD2|TRBV25-1|14
TGTGCCAGCAGTCATACGGGGGGGGAAAACGAGCAGTACTTC
CASSHTGGENEQYF
>.|TRBJ2-1|TRBD1|TRBV11-3|14
TGTGCCAGCAGCCGGGACAGGGGGCAAAATGAGCAGTTCTTC
CASSRDRGQNEQFF
>.|TRBJ2-3|TRBD1|TRBV7-9|15
TGTTCCAGCAGCTTGGACAGGCTCAGCACAGATACGCAGTATTTT
CSSSLDRLSTDTQYF
>.|TRBJ2-5|TRBD2|TRBV11-1|16
TGTGCCAGCAGCTTACTGACTAGCGGGTATCAAGAGACCCAGTACTTC
CASSLLTSGYQETQYF
>.|TRBJ2-5|.|TRBV4-1|17
TGCGCCAGCAGCCAGCTCCCCCCTCCGGGGGGCCTTAAGACCCAGTACTTC
CASSQLPPPGGLKTQYF
>.|TRBJ1-5|.|TRBV6-1|14
TGTGCCAGCACTTCACAGGGCGGCAATCAGCCCCAGCATTTT
CASTSQGGNQPQHF
>once|TRBJ2-3|TRBD1|TRBV18|15
TGTGCCAGCTCACCCCCAGGGGGTAGGACAGATACGCAGTATTTT
CASSPPGGRTDTQYF
>.|TRBJ2-2|TRBD1|TRBV18|19
TGTGCCAGCTCGGCAGACAGGGGAAAGATTAATCAGAACACCGGGGAGCTGTTTTTT
CASSADRGKINQNTGELFF
>.|TRBJ2-7|TRBD1|TRBV7-2|14
TGTGCCAGCAGCCCGAGGACAGGGCCCTGGGAGCAGTACTTC
CASSPRTGPWEQYF
>.|TRBJ2-5|TRBD1|TRBV30|14
TGTGCCTGGAGTGTACAGGGGAATGTAGTGGGCCAGTACTTC
CAWSVQGNVVGQYF
>.|TRBJ2-7|.|TRBV27|14
TGTGCCAGCAGTTTCTTACTTAGGGGCGGAGAGCAGTACTTC
CASSFLLRGGEQYF
>.|TRBJ2-7|.|TRBV10-3|14
TGTGCCATCAGTGCAGGGGCTGCCTCCTACGAGCAGTACTTC
CAISAGAASYEQYF
>.|TRBJ1-1|TRBD1|TRBV10-1|15
TGCGCCAGCAGTGAGTATAGACAGGGAAACACTGAAGCTTTCTTT
CASSEYRQGNTEAFF
>.|TRBJ2-1|TRBD1|TRBV10-1|14
TGCGCCAGCGGGACAGGGCTTGCATACAATGAGCAGTTCTTC
CASGTGLAYNEQFF
>.|TRBJ2-1|TRBD2|TRBV25-1|15
TGTGCCAGCAGTGAATGGGCGGGGGGGAAAAATGAGCAGTTCTTC
CASSEWAGGKNEQFF